Below, 10 T cell receptor beta chains from the same sample are listed, as sequenced in a study of cytomegalovirus exposure and HLA in healthy donors. PCR was performed using 60 Vbeta and 13 Jbeta primers. Generated by immunoSEQ multiplex PCR, the TCRdb table keeps only in-frame clones and is missing some. The table includes 210,000 or so clones, more than 70% detected once. Sequenced input: PBMCs. These receptors were collected from a human donor in good health.

CDR3 bases: TGTGCCAGCAGCATACGGGATGGAGGCACAGATACGCAGTATTTT. It codes for CASSIRDGGTDTQYF. The chain links TRBV9 to TRBJ2-3, with TRBD2 as a possible D gene (5 bases). The CDR3 runs to 15 residues. Germline V gene lookup returns CDR1 SGDLS and CDR2 YYNGEE. V was trimmed by 4 bases and J by 1 base, leaving 13 bases between them.

The chain couples TRBV6-1 to TRBJ1-2; the match to TRBD1 covers 7 bases. The CDR3 spans 15 residues. The junction had 8 bases not matched to a gene; V was cut back by 3 bases and J by 4 bases. Germline loops: CDR1 MNHNS, CDR2 SASEGT. CDR3 sequence (DNA): TGTGCCAGCAGTGAGGGTGGGACAGTTAGCTATGGCTACACCTTC. Translated: CASSEGGTVSYGYTF.

This clone has only a few counts. The chain has TRBV11-2 and TRBJ1-2; no clear D gene. V lost 1 base and J 5 bases, leaving 11 bases between the germline ends. The CDR3 has 14 amino acids. Germline V gene lookup returns CDR1 SGHAT and CDR2 FQNNGV. The CDR3 DNA reads as TGTGCCAGCAGCTTAGCGGGATTTGCGTATGGCTACACCTTC. Its protein is CASSLAGFAYGYTF.

The V call is TRBV29-1, the J call TRBJ2-3, with TRBD1 identical over 9 bases. Trimming took 7 bases from V and 6 from J; bases not matched to a gene: 5. Germline lookup yields CDR1 SQVTM and CDR2 ANQGSEA. The CDR3 length is 12 residues. CDR3 sequence: CSAEQGADTQYF. The CDR3 DNA follows: TGCAGCGCCGAACAGGGGGCGGATACGCAGTATTTT.

J is TRBJ2-5 and V is TRBV6-6; TRBD2 agrees at 7 bases. V trimming: 2 bases; J trimming: 5 bases; junction bases outside the gene matches: 2. The CDR3 is 13 amino acids. The germline V gene has CDR1 MNHNY and CDR2 SVGAGI (reference sequence). The CDR3 coding sequence is TGTGCCAGCAGTTACCAGGGAGGGGAGACCCAGTACTTC. As protein: CASSYQGGETQYF.

CDR3 residues: CASSNPTVQFF. Here the CDR3 DNA reads TGTGCCAGCAGCAACCCTACGGTGCAGTTCTTC. V and J are TRBV21-1 and TRBJ2-1; the DNA was not compared with TRBD2, the D call given in the table. TRBV21-1 is a pseudogene. This CDR3 spans 11 amino acids.

The chain joins TRBV2 to TRBJ2-5; D possibly corresponds to TRBD2 (6 bases). There are 15 residues in the CDR3. With 6 bases removed from V and 2 bases from J, the gap between germline ends came to 16 bases. In germline, CDR1 is SNHLY, CDR2 FYNNEI. The CDR3 bases are TGTGCCAGCAGCCCCCGGGGGTTTAAACAAGAGACCCAGTACTTC. Translation: CASSPRGFKQETQYF.

The chain employs TRBV11-1 and TRBJ1-1; D is possibly TRBD1 (6 bases). Germline CDR1 and CDR2: SGHAT and FQDESV (reference sequence). This CDR3 has 16 amino acids. V was clipped by 4 bases and J by 0 bases, with 15 bases between them. The CDR3 region is CASSSRQQGLNTEAFF. Here the CDR3 DNA reads TGTGCCAGCAGCTCAAGGCAACAGGGTTTGAACACTGAAGCTTTCTTT.

This clone was recorded a few times. The CDR3 sequence is CASRLPGRYEQYF. The CDR3 bases are TGTGCCAGCAGGCTTCCGGGTCGGTACGAGCAGTACTTC. V usage is TRBV28 and J usage is TRBJ2-7; no firm D call. This CDR3 spans 13 amino acids. CDR1 is MDHEN and CDR2 is SYDVKM in the germline V gene. V lost 6 bases to trimming and J lost 4 bases, with 13 bases between them.

The chain combines TRBV29-1 with TRBJ2-7; 11 nucleotides agree with TRBD2. Germline CDR1 reads SQVTM; CDR2 reads ANQGSEA. The CDR3 runs to 12 residues. The ends lost 7 bases at V and 3 bases at J; junction bases unmatched: 2. The CDR3 bases are TGCAGCGCGGGGACTAGCGGCTACGAGCAGTACTTC. It yields the protein CSAGTSGYEQYF.